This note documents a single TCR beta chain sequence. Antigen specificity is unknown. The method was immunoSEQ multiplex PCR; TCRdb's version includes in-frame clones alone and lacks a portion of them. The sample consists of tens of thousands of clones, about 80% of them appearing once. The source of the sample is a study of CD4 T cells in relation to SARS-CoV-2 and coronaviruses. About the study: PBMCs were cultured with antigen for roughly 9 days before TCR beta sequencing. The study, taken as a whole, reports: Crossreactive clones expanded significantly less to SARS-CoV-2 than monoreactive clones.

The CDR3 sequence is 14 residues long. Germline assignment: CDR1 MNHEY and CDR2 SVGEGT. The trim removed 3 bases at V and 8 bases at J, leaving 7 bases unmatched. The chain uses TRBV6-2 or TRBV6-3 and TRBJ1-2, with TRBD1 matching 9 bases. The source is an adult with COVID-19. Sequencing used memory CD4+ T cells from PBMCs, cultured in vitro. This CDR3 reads CASSYGTGRRGYTF. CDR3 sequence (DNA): TGTGCCAGCAGTTATGGGACAGGGAGGAGAGGCTACACCTTC.